This TCR beta chain was obtained from a study of technical replicates of blood from four donors. Repertoires were generated with immunoSEQ multiplex PCR, while TCRdb's copy carries only in-frame clones and drops some. The repertoire holds 70,000 to 90,000 clones, with approximately 92% as singletons. Comment on this clone: The sample holds other DNA sequences that translate to the same CDR3.

After removal of 4 bases from V and 3 bases from J, the junction contained 0 bases not matched to a gene. CDR1 and CDR2 (germline): SNHLY, FYNNEI. The CDR3 has 14 amino acids. The clonotype was recovered from a human donor in good health. The sequenced sample consisted of T cells isolated from PBMCs. The chain is built from TRBV2 and TRBJ2-7; TRBD2 matches 13 bases. CDR3 sequence: CASSGLAGGYEQYF. The CDR3 coding sequence is TGTGCCAGCAGTGGACTAGCGGGGGGCTACGAGCAGTACTTC.